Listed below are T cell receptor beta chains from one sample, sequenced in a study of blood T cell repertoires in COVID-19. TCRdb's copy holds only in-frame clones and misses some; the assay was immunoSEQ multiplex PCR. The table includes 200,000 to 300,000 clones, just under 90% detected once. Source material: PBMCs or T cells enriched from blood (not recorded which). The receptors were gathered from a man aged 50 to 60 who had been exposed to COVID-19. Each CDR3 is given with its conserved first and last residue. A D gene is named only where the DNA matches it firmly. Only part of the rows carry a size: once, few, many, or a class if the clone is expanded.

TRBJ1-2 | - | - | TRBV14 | CASSRGRAYGYTF | TGTGCCAGCAGCCGTGGCAGGGCCTATGGCTACACCTTC
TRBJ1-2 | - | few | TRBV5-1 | CASSHSRVGNYGYTF | TGCGCCAGCAGCCACAGCAGGGTAGGGAACTATGGCTACACCTTC
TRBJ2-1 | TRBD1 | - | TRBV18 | CASSRQGAGYNEQFF | TGTGCCAGCTCACGACAGGGGGCAGGTTACAATGAGCAGTTCTTC
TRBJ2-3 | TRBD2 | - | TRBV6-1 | CASSESGRKDTQYF | TGTGCCAGCAGTGAAAGCGGGAGAAAGGATACGCAGTATTTT
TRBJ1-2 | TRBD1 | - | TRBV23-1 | CANTRRDRDYGYTF | TGCGCCAATACCCGGAGGGACAGGGACTATGGCTACACCTTC
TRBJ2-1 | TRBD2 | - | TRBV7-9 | CASSYGGTSYNEQFF | TGTGCCAGCAGCTACGGGGGGACCTCCTACAATGAGCAGTTCTTC
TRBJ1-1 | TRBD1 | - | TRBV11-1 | CASSFPGQGRNTEAFF | TGTGCCAGCAGCTTTCCGGGACAGGGAAGGAACACTGAAGCTTTCTTT
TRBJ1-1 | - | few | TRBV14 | CASSQEGTDRTEAFF | TGTGCCAGCAGCCAAGAAGGGACTGATAGGACTGAAGCTTTCTTT
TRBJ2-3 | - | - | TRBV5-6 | CASSLRGGQGTDTQYF | TGTGCCAGCAGCTTGAGGGGGGGCCAGGGCACAGATACGCAGTATTTT
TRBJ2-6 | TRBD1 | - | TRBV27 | CASKPTGADSGANVLTF | TGTGCCAGCAAGCCTACAGGGGCGGACTCTGGGGCCAACGTCCTGACTTTC
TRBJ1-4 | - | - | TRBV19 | CASSLGGTNEKLFF | TGTGCCAGTAGTTTGGGAGGAACTAATGAAAAACTGTTTTTT
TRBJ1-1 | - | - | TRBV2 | CASSGQVYTEAFF | TGTGCCAGCAGTGGACAGGTGTACACTGAAGCTTTCTTT
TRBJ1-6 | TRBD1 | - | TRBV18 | CASSPGQGAVSPLHF | TGTGCCAGCTCACCTGGACAGGGGGCCGTTTCACCCCTCCACTTT
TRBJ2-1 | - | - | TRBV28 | CASSWVLADEQFF | TGTGCCAGCAGTTGGGTCCTAGCAGATGAGCAGTTCTTC
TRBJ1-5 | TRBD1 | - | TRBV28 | CASRQGAGTSQPQHF | TGTGCCAGTAGACAGGGGGCAGGAACGAGTCAGCCCCAGCATTTT
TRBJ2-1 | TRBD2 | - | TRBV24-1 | CATSDLDGRSYNEQFF | TGTGCCACCAGTGATTTGGACGGGAGGAGTTACAATGAGCAGTTCTTC
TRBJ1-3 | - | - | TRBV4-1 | CASSQVLAPYSGNTIYF | TGCGCCAGCAGCCAAGTCCTAGCACCGTACTCTGGAAACACCATATATTTT
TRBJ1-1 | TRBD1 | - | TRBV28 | CASRLTGGASGNTEAFF | TGTGCCAGCAGGCTTACAGGGGGAGCTTCTGGGAACACTGAAGCTTTCTTT
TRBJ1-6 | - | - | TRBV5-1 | CASSLTDTTYNSPLHF | TGCGCCAGCAGCTTGACTGACACCACGTATAATTCACCCCTCCACTTT
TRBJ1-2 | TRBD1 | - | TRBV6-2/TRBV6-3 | CASSPDRDYGYTF | TGTGCCAGCAGTCCAGACAGGGACTATGGCTACACCTTC
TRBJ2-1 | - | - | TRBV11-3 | CASSSRGDEQFF | TGTGCCAGCAGCTCCAGGGGTGATGAGCAGTTCTTC
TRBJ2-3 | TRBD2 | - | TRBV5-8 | CASSLVLAGHSWTADTQYF | TGTGCCAGCAGCTTGGTGTTAGCGGGACACAGTTGGACGGCAGATACGCAGTATTTT
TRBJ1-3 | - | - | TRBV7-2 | CASTRTGSGNTIYF | TGTGCCAGCACCCGGACTGGTTCTGGAAACACCATATATTTT
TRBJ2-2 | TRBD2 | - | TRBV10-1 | CASSESGRAGGELFF | TGCGCCAGCAGTGAGAGCGGGAGGGCCGGCGGGGAGCTGTTTTTT
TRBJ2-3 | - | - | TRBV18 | CASSLGGGGTDTQYF | TGTGCCAGCTCCCTGGGAGGGGGGGGCACAGATACGCAGTATTTT
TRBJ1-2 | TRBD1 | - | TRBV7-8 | CASSLYPTGYGYTF | TGTGCCAGCAGCTTATACCCGACAGGGTATGGCTACACCTTC
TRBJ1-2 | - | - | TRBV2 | CASSEGGGAPYGYTF | TGTGCCAGCAGTGAAGGAGGCGGGGCCCCCTATGGCTACACCTTC
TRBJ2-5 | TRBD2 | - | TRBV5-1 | CASSLAGTSGERAQYF | TGCGCCAGCAGCTTGGCCGGGACTAGCGGAGAAAGGGCCCAGTACTTC
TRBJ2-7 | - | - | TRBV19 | CASSMRGTYEQYF | TGTGCCAGTAGTATGCGCGGGACCTACGAGCAGTACTTC
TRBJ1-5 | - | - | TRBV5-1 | CASSWDFNQPQHF | TGCGCCAGCAGCTGGGACTTCAATCAGCCCCAGCATTTT
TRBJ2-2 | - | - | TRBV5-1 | CASSLGTYTGELFF | TGCGCCAGCAGCTTGGGGACATACACCGGGGAGCTGTTTTTT
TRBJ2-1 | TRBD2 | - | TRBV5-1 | CASSLLSAGPYNEQFF | TGCGCCAGCAGCTTGCTTTCAGCGGGACCATACAATGAGCAGTTCTTC
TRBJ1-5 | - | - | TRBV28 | CASSLGLSNQPQHF | TGTGCCAGCAGCCTGGGACTTAGCAATCAGCCCCAGCATTTT
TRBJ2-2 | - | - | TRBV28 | CASSLFVGAGTGELFF | TGTGCCAGCAGTTTATTTGTGGGCGCGGGGACCGGGGAGCTGTTTTTT
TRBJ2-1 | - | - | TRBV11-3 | CASSLDWAGYNEQFF | TGTGCCAGCAGCTTAGATTGGGCAGGCTACAATGAGCAGTTCTTC
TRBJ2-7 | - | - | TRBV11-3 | CASSFGASDFYEQYF | TGTGCCAGCAGCTTTGGGGCTAGCGACTTCTACGAGCAGTACTTC
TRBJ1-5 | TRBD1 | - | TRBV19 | CASSQGQGMPQHF | TGTGCCAGTAGTCAGGGACAGGGGATGCCCCAGCATTTT
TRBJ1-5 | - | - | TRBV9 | CASSVGTAQPQHF | TGTGCCAGCAGCGTAGGTACAGCCCAGCCCCAGCATTTT
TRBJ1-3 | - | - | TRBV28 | CASSLRRGGNTIYF | TGTGCCAGCAGTTTACGCCGGGGTGGAAACACCATATATTTT
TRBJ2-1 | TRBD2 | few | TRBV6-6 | CASSHTSEGSPGNEQFF | TGTGCCAGCAGTCATACTAGCGAGGGATCACCTGGGAATGAGCAGTTCTTC
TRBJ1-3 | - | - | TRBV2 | CASRQGGNTIYF | TGTGCCAGCAGACAGGGAGGAAACACCATATATTTT